This T cell receptor beta chain stems from a study of response to subunit inactivated influenza vaccine. Study-wide points: Each seasonal influenza vaccination recruits few new T cells, the authors suggested.

In regard to this clonotype: Antigen specificity is unknown. The germline gene is not matched at one end of the junction; a read error may be the cause.

MiXCR, applied by TCRdb to the RT-PCR reads, yields one record per CDR3 protein. The table has some 480,000 distinct CDR3 sequences, approximately 11% seen once. Source: PBMCs from blood, taken around seven weeks after vaccination. This TCR was recovered from a man in his fifties who received an inactivated influenza vaccine.

The CDR3 DNA sequence: TGTGCCAGCAGCTTAGCTGGGACAGGGGTGCTTCTTTTC. This gives the protein CASSLAGTGVLLF. The J gene is TRBJ2-7, the V gene TRBV7-9, with 10 bases lining up with TRBD1. The CDR3 is 13 amino acids. In germline, CDR1 is SEHNR, CDR2 FQNEAQ (reference sequence).